A selection of T cell receptor beta chains follows, all from one sample in a study of spatial heterogeneity in lung cancer. TCRdb ran MiXCR on the 5' RACE reads and lists one entry per CDR3 protein. Here the sample spans 35,000 to 50,000 distinct CDR3 sequences, 22% being singletons. The starting material was PBMCs, obtained at follow-up. Receptors originate from a female donor with early-stage non-small cell lung cancer. The CDR3 runs from the conserved cysteine through the conserved F or W. A D gene is named only where the DNA matches it firmly. Clone size, where shown, is once, few, many, or a class for clones that have expanded.

v_call,j_call,clone_size,d_call,cdr3_nt,cdr3_aa
TRBV6-5,TRBJ1-2,NA,NA,TGTGCCAGCAGTTACCTCTTGGGTGCTAACTATGGCTACACCTTC,CASSYLLGANYGYTF
TRBV7-2,TRBJ1-6,many,NA,TGTGCCAGCAGGAGACAGCTCTCAATAACACCCCTCCACTTT,CASRRQLSITPLHF
TRBV29-1,TRBJ2-5,NA,NA,TGCAGCGGGTCCCGGGACACCATAGCAAGGGAGACCCAGTACTTC,CSGSRDTIARETQYF
TRBV5-1,TRBJ1-5,NA,NA,TGCGCCAGCAGCTTCGATCCGGGGCCCCAGCATTTT,CASSFDPGPQHF
TRBV3-1,TRBJ1-2,few,NA,TGTGCCACCCAAGTGGGGGGCGGAGGCTACACCTTC,CATQVGGGGYTF
TRBV18,TRBJ1-1,many,NA,TGTGCCAGCTCACCACCGGTCAGGGTCACTGAAGCTTTCTTT,CASSPPVRVTEAFF
TRBV5-1,TRBJ2-1,NA,TRBD2,TGCGCCAGCAGCTGGGGGACTAGCGGGCGGAGGGAGCAGTTCTTC,CASSWGTSGRREQFF
TRBV11-2,TRBJ2-4,once,NA,TGTGCCAGCAGCTTAGGGCAGATTCTAGCCAAAAACATTCAGTACTTC,CASSLGQILAKNIQYF
TRBV28,TRBJ2-7,NA,NA,TGTGCCAGCAGTTCATCGGGCTGGGAGCAGTACTTC,CASSSSGWEQYF
TRBV7-6,TRBJ2-3,NA,NA,TGTGCCAGCAGCGCTCAACAGGGTCGGACAGATACGCAGTATTTT,CASSAQQGRTDTQYF
TRBV7-2,TRBJ1-2,NA,NA,TGTGCCAGCAGCTTAAAGGGACCGCTGAACTATGGCTACACCTTC,CASSLKGPLNYGYTF
TRBV5-1,TRBJ2-5,few,NA,TGCGCCAGCAGCTCTCAGGGGCAGGGTGAGACCCAGTACTTC,CASSSQGQGETQYF
TRBV7-2,TRBJ2-7,few,TRBD2,TGTGCCAGCAACGGGAGGCCCTACCACGAGCAGTACTTC,CASNGRPYHEQYF
TRBV10-2,TRBJ2-3,many,NA,TGCGCCAGCAGGAGGAGGGAGGGGGCAGATACGCAGTATTTT,CASRRREGADTQYF
TRBV9,TRBJ2-2,few,NA,TGTGCCAGCAGCCCCCCAGGGAGGACAACGAACACCGGGGAGCTGTTTTTT,CASSPPGRTTNTGELFF
TRBV4-1,TRBJ1-2,NA,TRBD1,TGCGCCAGCAGGATTTTTGAAAAGGACAGGGCTAACTATGGCTACACCTTC,CASRIFEKDRANYGYTF
TRBV11-2,TRBJ2-1,NA,TRBD1,TGTGCCAGCAGCTTCCTCAGGGGGAGAAGTACAAATGAGCAGTTCTTC,CASSFLRGRSTNEQFF
TRBV19,TRBJ1-5,many,NA,TGTGCCAGTAGTATTAAACAGACTAGCAATCAGCCCCAGCATTTT,CASSIKQTSNQPQHF
TRBV12-3/TRBV12-4,TRBJ2-1,few,TRBD2,TGTGCCAGCACCCCCGGGACTAGCGGCCACCGGCTCTTC,CASTPGTSGHRLF
TRBV5-1,TRBJ2-5,NA,NA,TGCGCCAGCAGCTCCTTTGGAAGTGGAGAGACCCAGTACTTC,CASSSFGSGETQYF
TRBV12-3/TRBV12-4,TRBJ1-1,NA,NA,TGTGCCAGCAGGCCTCTTGGACTCAACACTGAAGCTTTCTTT,CASRPLGLNTEAFF
TRBV7-9,TRBJ2-2,few,NA,TGTGCCAGCAGCACACACTACAGGGTTGAGAGGGAAGACACCGGGGAGCTGTTTTTT,CASSTHYRVEREDTGELFF
TRBV5-1,TRBJ2-1,NA,NA,TGCGCCAGCAGCTTGGTGTCTATAAACTCCTACAATGAGCAGTTCTTC,CASSLVSINSYNEQFF
TRBV6-1,TRBJ1-1,many,NA,TGTGCCAGCAGTACTAGGGGTATCACTGAAGCTTTCTTT,CASSTRGITEAFF
TRBV7-9,TRBJ2-6,NA,NA,TGTGCCAGCAGCGCCGAGGAAACTGGGGCCAACGTCCTGACTTTC,CASSAEETGANVLTF
TRBV2,TRBJ2-5,NA,TRBD1,TGTGCCACCGGACAGGAAGAGACCCAGTACTTC,CATGQEETQYF
TRBV27,TRBJ2-7,few,NA,TGTGCCAGCAGCACCCGGACCAATACTGGCGAGCAGTACTTC,CASSTRTNTGEQYF
TRBV27,TRBJ2-3,once,NA,TGTGCCAGCAAAGTCGGCAGCCTCACAGATACGCAGTATTTT,CASKVGSLTDTQYF
TRBV5-1,TRBJ2-3,NA,NA,TGCGCCAGCAGCAAGACAACTAGCACAGATACGCAGTATTTT,CASSKTTSTDTQYF
TRBV7-3,TRBJ2-1,many,NA,TGTGCCAGCAGCTTAATTGCTAGCCGCAATGAGCAGTTCTTC,CASSLIASRNEQFF
TRBV27,TRBJ2-1,NA,TRBD2,TGTGCCAGCAGGGATAGGAGCGGGAGGGCGGGTGAGCAGTTCTTC,CASRDRSGRAGEQFF
TRBV5-1,TRBJ2-3,NA,NA,TGCGCCAGCAGCCCAGGGAGAGATACGCAGTATTTT,CASSPGRDTQYF
TRBV7-9,TRBJ1-6,NA,TRBD1,TGTGCCAGCAGCTTAAGGGACAGATATTCACCCCTCCACTTT,CASSLRDRYSPLHF
TRBV19,TRBJ1-2,NA,NA,TGTGCCAGTACTGAGGGGGAGGCTGGCTACACCTTC,CASTEGEAGYTF
TRBV12-3/TRBV12-4,TRBJ2-7,few,TRBD2,TGTGCCAGCACGGCCGGGACTAGCGGGAGGGAGCAGTACTTC,CASTAGTSGREQYF
TRBV11-3,TRBJ2-1,NA,NA,TGTGCCAGCAGCTTAGGTGGCGGGAACCCCAATGAGCAGTTCTTC,CASSLGGGNPNEQFF
TRBV5-4,TRBJ2-1,many,TRBD2,TGTGCCAGCAGCGTAAATAGCGGGGATTACAATGAGCAGTTCTTC,CASSVNSGDYNEQFF
TRBV7-2,TRBJ2-5,NA,NA,TGTGCCAGCAGCTTGCAGCGCGAGACCCAGTACTTC,CASSLQRETQYF
TRBV13,TRBJ2-5,many,NA,TGTGCCAGCAGCCCCGGGGGCAGGGGACTTCCCGGAGAGACCCAGTACTTC,CASSPGGRGLPGETQYF
TRBV12-5,TRBJ2-2,NA,NA,TGTGCTAGTGCCCACACCAACACCGGGGAGCTGTTTTTT,CASAHTNTGELFF
TRBV27,TRBJ2-7,few,NA,TGTGCCAGCAGTTTGGACCTTTATGGGCCCTACGAGCAGTACTTC,CASSLDLYGPYEQYF
TRBV6-1,TRBJ1-1,few,NA,TGTGCCAGCAGTGAAGGTCCTGCGAACACTGAAGCTTTCTTT,CASSEGPANTEAFF
TRBV29-1,TRBJ1-2,NA,NA,TGCAGCGTTGAAGGATCTTTCGGCTACACCTTC,CSVEGSFGYTF
TRBV7-2,TRBJ2-1,few,TRBD2,TGTGCCAGCAGCGTGTCCGGGACTAGGTCCTACAATGAGCAGTTCTTC,CASSVSGTRSYNEQFF
TRBV5-1,TRBJ1-3,many,NA,TGCGCCAGCAGCTTGGCCGAGGTACACTCTGGAAACACCATATATTTT,CASSLAEVHSGNTIYF
TRBV5-1,TRBJ1-4,many,TRBD1,TGCGCCAGCAGCTTTGGACAGGGGAATGAAAAACTGTTTTTT,CASSFGQGNEKLFF
TRBV3-1,TRBJ1-2,few,NA,TGTGCCAGCAGCCCGAACCCGGACAGCTATGGCTACACCTTC,CASSPNPDSYGYTF
TRBV12-5,TRBJ2-3,few,NA,TGTGCTAGTGGTTTGGCTCGACCACATACGCAGTATTTT,CASGLARPHTQYF
TRBV2,TRBJ2-1,NA,TRBD2,TGTGCCAGCAGGGGCGGGGGGCCCCGGTTCAATGAGCAGTTCTTC,CASRGGGPRFNEQFF
TRBV11-1,TRBJ1-2,few,NA,TGTGCCAGCAGTCGCGAACAGGGAGGCTACACCTTC,CASSREQGGYTF
TRBV29-1,TRBJ1-2,many,NA,TGCAGCGTTCGCAGGGGCGACGGCTACACCTTC,CSVRRGDGYTF
TRBV5-1,TRBJ1-5,many,NA,TGCGCCAGCAGCTTGGAGGCTGGTAGCAATCAGCCCCAGCATTTT,CASSLEAGSNQPQHF
TRBV6-1,TRBJ1-1,NA,TRBD1,TGTGCCAGCAGTGAAGGTAGACAGGGGGCAACTTTCTTT,CASSEGRQGATFF
TRBV7-3,TRBJ2-3,medium-sized,NA,TGTGCCAGCAGCTATAGCGGACCCACAGATACGCAGTATTTT,CASSYSGPTDTQYF
TRBV7-9,TRBJ2-1,NA,TRBD2,TGTGCCAGCAGCCCCGCAACTAGCGGGAGGGCCAGCACCTACAATGAGCAGTTCTTC,CASSPATSGRASTYNEQFF
TRBV6-1,TRBJ2-7,many,TRBD2,TGTGCCAGCAGGCTAGCGGGAGAGGGCTTTGAGCAGTACTTC,CASRLAGEGFEQYF
TRBV5-6,TRBJ2-3,NA,NA,TGTGCCAGCAGCCTGATGAGGGCAGCAGATACGCAGTATTTT,CASSLMRAADTQYF
TRBV11-2,TRBJ1-4,few,NA,TGTGCCAGCAGCCTCGCCTCCTGGGGTTCGGAAAAACTGTTTTTT,CASSLASWGSEKLFF